Described below is a single T cell receptor (beta chain) sequence and its context. Its antigen is as yet unknown. Germline assignment: CDR1 MNHEY and CDR2 SMNVEV (reference sequence). This CDR3 is 16 amino acids long. Trimming shortened V by 2 bases and J by 2 bases, and 15 bases separated the two germline ends. These data are taken from a study of cytomegalovirus exposure and HLA in healthy donors. Study at large: The 120 or so validation repertoires matched the approximately 700 first-cohort repertoires in platform, a later analysis reported. General study results and limits: The study labeled 164 TCR beta chains cytomegalovirus-associated. Both high specificity and high sensitivity reportedly marked the classifier's diagnosis of cytomegalovirus status. The authors confirmed in vitro that three CMV-associated chains were specific for CMV antigens.

This table comes from immunoSEQ multiplex PCR, and its TCRdb copy is limited to in-frame clones, with some not included. The table records over 200,000 clones, around 90% of them present only once. The receptor comes from a woman aged 18-30 years in good health and CMV-seronegative. The chain has TRBV27 and TRBJ1-1, with a weak D call TRBD1 (6 bases). Sequencing was done on a sample of PBMCs. CDR3 loop: CASSLTAGAYNTEAFF. The DNA of the CDR3 is TGTGCCAGCAGTTTAACGGCAGGGGCGTATAACACTGAAGCTTTCTTT.